The source of this TCR beta chain is a study of beta chain features in type 1 diabetes. On the study more broadly: Age, gender, cell numbers and subset yield matched between patients and controls.

Points on this clone: Its antigen remains unknown.

Study-level findings and limits: Whether HLA type affects TCRB rearrangement stayed undetermined in the present work.

The germline gives CDR1 SGHAT, CDR2 FQNNGV. The J segment lost 12 bases and the V segment lost 0 bases, leaving 9 bases of the junction unmatched. The length of the CDR3 is 15 residues. The study reverse transcribed the entire isolated RNA, so it sequenced expressed TCRB transcripts. Clones were sequenced by immunoSEQ multiplex PCR, and TCRdb holds only the in-frame ones, with some missing. This table holds a few hundred thousand clones, more than 13% found once. The sequenced sample was naive CD4+ T cells from blood. The chain joins TRBV11-2 to TRBJ2-3; 10 bases are a match to TRBD2. This sequence was found in a woman aged 18 to 35 in good health. The chain's CDR3 is CASSLDGYSGRAQYF. CDR3 in DNA: TGTGCCAGCAGCTTAGACGGCTACAGCGGGAGGGCCCAGTATTTT.